This paragraph covers one T cell receptor beta chain sequence. CDR1 MNHEY and CDR2 SMNVEV come from the germline V gene (reference sequence). Trimming took 5 bases from V and 4 from J, leaving 14 bases between them. This CDR3 spans 14 amino acids. TCRdb's copy holds only in-frame clones and misses some; the assay was immunoSEQ multiplex PCR. This repertoire shows some 30,000 clones, roughly 77% found once; its top ten account for approximately 4.2%. These data originate in a study of chemoradiotherapy in HPV16-positive cancers. Sequences were derived from blood, sampled from a patient who underwent chemoradiotherapy. This TCR came from a human donor with HPV-associated anogenital cancer. V is TRBV27 and J is TRBJ1-2; no clear D gene. CDR3 nucleotide sequence: TGTGCCAGCAGTCGGACTACAGAGATCTATGGCTACACCTTC. Translating gives CASSRTTEIYGYTF.